The 21 T cell receptor beta chains given below trace back to one sample, sequenced in a study of blood T cell repertoires in COVID-19. Here immunoSEQ multiplex PCR was the method, and the copy in TCRdb shows in-frame clones only, minus some. The sample has 450,000 or so clones; approximately 92% are singletons. The material sequenced was peripheral blood. These receptors originate from a young man with COVID-19, enrolled during active disease.

Here the CDR3 DNA reads TGCAGCGTTGAAAAGGGACAGGGGGCTACTGAAGCTTTCTTT. This gives the protein CSVEKGQGATEAFF. V is TRBV29-1 and J is TRBJ1-1; 12 bases map to TRBD1. This CDR3 contains 14 residues. Germline loops: CDR1 SQVTM, CDR2 ANQGSEA. The ends lost 2 bases at V and 5 bases at J; junction bases unmatched: 3.

The chain uses TRBV6-5 and TRBJ2-1, with D possibly TRBD2 on 5 matching bases. V was pared by 2 bases and J by 9 bases, with 8 bases between. The V gene's germline CDR1 is MNHEY and CDR2 SVGAGI. The CDR3 covers 12 residues. CDR3 DNA: TGTGCCAGCAGTTACGGGAGCGGTGAGCAGTTCTTC. This codes for CASSYGSGEQFF.

This clone was counted once. This chain uses TRBV13 with TRBJ1-1; tentative D call: TRBD1 (5 bases). This CDR3 is 16 amino acids long. V gave up 5 bases and J gave up 3 bases, with 19 bases separating them. The V gene's germline CDR1 is PRHDT and CDR2 FYEKMQ (reference sequence). Written as DNA, the CDR3 is TGTGCCAGCAGCCCCGGAGAGGGACTAAGGGACACTGAAGCTTTCTTT. This sequence encodes CASSPGEGLRDTEAFF.

The CDR3 sequence is CASSYSQDYEQYF. CDR3 coding DNA: TGTGCCAGCAGTTACTCCCAGGACTACGAGCAGTACTTC. V is TRBV6-5 and J is TRBJ2-7; unclear D gene. The germline gives CDR1 MNHEY, CDR2 SVGAGI. V lost 0 bases and J lost 3, with 6 bases in between. The CDR3 covers 13 residues.

The V and J genes are TRBV14 and TRBJ2-7; 8 bases match TRBD1. Trimming at V came to 3 bases and at J to 5 bases, leaving 6 bases not matched to a gene. This CDR3 has 14 amino acids. In germline, CDR1 is SGHDN, CDR2 FVKESK. The CDR3 reads CASSQLTGVHEQYF. In DNA form, the CDR3 reads TGTGCCAGCAGCCAGTTGACAGGGGTTCACGAGCAGTACTTC.

The chain combines TRBV27 with TRBJ1-5, with 7 nucleotides matching TRBD1. This CDR3 spans 15 amino acids. The V gene's germline CDR1 is MNHEY and CDR2 SMNVEV (reference sequence). After removal of 2 bases from V and 4 bases from J, the junction contained 5 bases not matched to a gene. CDR3 coding DNA: TGTGCCAGCAGTTTACACAGGGGTTCGAATCAGCCCCAGCATTTT. As protein: CASSLHRGSNQPQHF.

V and J are TRBV5-1 and TRBJ1-4; TRBD1 agrees at 9 bases. V dropped 4 bases and J dropped 7; count of bases not matched to a gene: 8. The CDR3 extends over 15 amino acids. CDR1 and CDR2 from the germline V gene are SGHRS and YFSETQ. The CDR3 loop is CASSLQDRGGEKLFF. In DNA form, the CDR3 reads TGCGCCAGCAGCCTACAGGACAGGGGCGGTGAAAAACTGTTTTTT. Full variable domain (remainder filled in from reference TRBV5-1 and TRBJ1-4): KAGVTQTPRYLIKTRGQQVTLSCSPISGHRSVSWYQQTPGQGLQFLFEYFSETQRNKGNFPGRFSGRQFSNSRSEMNVSTLELGDSALYLCASSLQDRGGEKLFFGSGTQLSVL.

This rearrangement joins TRBV7-6 to TRBJ2-3, with D possibly matching TRBD1 (6 bases). V lost 0 bases and J lost 0, with 10 bases in between. The CDR3 loop spans 16 amino acids. The germline V gene encodes CDR1 SGHVS and CDR2 FNYEAQ. CDR3 nucleotides: TGTGCCAGCAGCTTAGCGCAGCAGGGGAGCACAGATACGCAGTATTTT. This gives the protein CASSLAQQGSTDTQYF.

The chain joins TRBV3-1 (or the pseudogene TRBV3-2) to TRBJ1-2; D is uncertain. Looked up from germline, CDR1 is LGHDT and CDR2 is YNNKEL (reference sequence). CDR3 size: 13 residues. V was trimmed by 4 bases and J by 0 bases, leaving 6 bases between them. This CDR3 is CASSLRANYGYTF. The CDR3 nucleotides read TGTGCCAGCAGCCTCCGGGCTAACTATGGCTACACCTTC.

J is TRBJ1-6 and V is TRBV9, with unresolved D. The CDR3 totals 14 residues. Trimming stripped 0 bases from V and 3 bases from J, with 4 bases between. The germline V gene encodes CDR1 SGDLS and CDR2 YYNGEE. The CDR3 DNA is TGTGCCAGCAGCGTAGGGCACTATAATTCACCCCTCCACTTT. It translates to CASSVGHYNSPLHF.

The genes are TRBV5-6 and TRBJ1-5, with D tentatively TRBD1 (5 bases). V lost 0 bases to trimming and J lost 4 bases, with 14 bases between them. The germline V gene encodes CDR1 SGHDT and CDR2 YYEEEE. CDR3 length: 16 amino acids. DNA of the CDR3: TGTGCCAGCAGCTTGGGTAGGGGCAGGGCAAATCAGCCCCAGCATTTT. Translating gives CASSLGRGRANQPQHF. Based on the CDR3 plus reference TRBV5-6 and TRBJ1-5, the full variable domain is DAGVTQSPTHLIKTRGQQVTLRCSPKSGHDTVSWYQQALGQGPQFIFQYYEEEERQRGNFPDRFSGHQFPNYSSELNVNALLLGDSALYLCASSLGRGRANQPQHFGDGTRLSIL.

The chain couples TRBV3-1 (or the pseudogene TRBV3-2) to TRBJ2-2, with D uncertain. This CDR3 has 14 residues. Germline CDR1 reads LGHDT; CDR2 reads YNNKEL (reference sequence). V lost 1 base to trimming and J lost 6 bases, with 9 bases between them. The CDR3 loop reads CASSQVLGAGELFF. The CDR3 DNA reads TGTGCCAGCAGCCAAGTTTTGGGCGCCGGGGAGCTGTTTTTT.

The rearrangement joins TRBV7-6 to TRBJ2-1; 9 bases match TRBD2. Trimming removed 1 base from V and 1 base from J; junction bases left unmatched: 8. Per the germline V gene, CDR1 is SGHVS and CDR2 is FNYEAQ. There are 18 residues in the CDR3. The CDR3 region is CASSLGPSGISSYNEQFF. DNA of the CDR3: TGTGCCAGCAGCTTAGGTCCTAGCGGGATCTCATCCTACAATGAGCAGTTCTTC.

The V and J genes are TRBV19 and TRBJ2-2, with a possible D match to TRBD1 (5 bases). CDR1 is LNHDA and CDR2 is SQIVND in the germline V gene (reference sequence). V shed 1 base and J shed 6 bases, with 15 bases lying between them. The length of the CDR3 is 16 residues. CDR3 sequence reads: CASSIGQITGPGELFF. In DNA, the CDR3 is TGTGCCAGTAGTATAGGACAAATAACAGGTCCCGGGGAGCTGTTTTTT.

The J gene is TRBJ2-7, the V gene TRBV4-1, with TRBD2 identical over 7 bases. Germline lookup yields CDR1 MGHRA and CDR2 YSYEKL. The V segment lost 0 bases and the J segment 4 bases; nucleotides outside the gene matches: 9. CDR3 size: 16 residues. The CDR3 protein is CASSQDIRGDLYEQYF. As DNA, the CDR3 is TGCGCCAGCAGCCAAGACATACGGGGGGATCTTTACGAGCAGTACTTC.

The chain combines TRBV15 with TRBJ2-7, with D maybe TRBD2 (6 bases). The germline V gene encodes CDR1 LNHNV and CDR2 YYDKDF (reference sequence). This CDR3 region has 15 residues. Trimming shortened V by 1 base and J by 7 bases, and 17 bases separated the two germline ends. The CDR3 here is CATSRVLGSSGEQYF. For the CDR3, the DNA is TGTGCCACCAGCAGAGTCCTCGGGAGCTCGGGGGAGCAGTACTTC.

The V gene is TRBV4-2, the J gene TRBJ2-7, with 7 bases fitting TRBD2. Trimming took 1 base from V and 5 from J; bases not matched to a gene: 8. This CDR3 comprises 15 residues. The V gene's germline CDR1 is LGHNA and CDR2 YNFKEQ. The CDR3 sequence: CASSQVGGGRDEQYF. In DNA form, the CDR3 reads TGTGCCAGCAGCCAAGTGGGCGGGGGTCGCGACGAGCAGTACTTC.

The chain carries TRBV5-1 and TRBJ2-2, with 11 bases aligning to TRBD2. The CDR3 runs 16 residues. V lost 0 bases and J lost 5; bases outside the gene matches: 3. Germline CDR1 reads SGHRS; CDR2 reads YFSETQ. CDR3 DNA sequence: TGCGCCAGCAGCTTGGGACTAGCGGGACTAACCGGGGAGCTGTTTTTT. Translated, it gives CASSLGLAGLTGELFF.

The V gene is TRBV3-1 (or the pseudogene TRBV3-2), the J gene TRBJ1-3; unclear D gene. This CDR3 has 16 amino acids. V lost 0 bases, J lost 4 bases, and 13 bases lay in between. The germline V gene encodes CDR1 LGHDT and CDR2 YNNKEL (reference sequence). In nucleotides, the CDR3 is TGTGCCAGCAGCCAAGATTTCGAGACTTGGGGAAACACCATATATTTT. This codes for CASSQDFETWGNTIYF.

The chain employs TRBV18 and TRBJ1-4; D not resolved. The V end was cut by 3 bases, the J end by 11 bases, with 13 bases between. The CDR3 runs 13 residues. The germline V gene encodes CDR1 KGHSH and CDR2 LQKENI. The CDR3 DNA sequence: TGTGCCAGCTCACCGGTCGAGGGAGGCAAACTGTTTTTT. Residues: CASSPVEGGKLFF. Using reference TRBV18 and TRBJ1-4 for the parts outside the CDR3, the full variable domain is NAGVMQNPRHLVRRRGQEARLRCSPMKGHSHVYWYRQLPEEGLKFMVYLQKENIIDESGMPKERFSAEFPKEGPSILRIQQVVRGDSAAYFCASSPVEGGKLFFGSGTQLSVL.

The chain joins TRBV3-1 (or the pseudogene TRBV3-2) to TRBJ1-1; the match to TRBD1 covers 9 bases. CDR1 is LGHDT and CDR2 is YNNKEL in the germline V gene (reference sequence). V trimming: 4 bases; J trimming: 6 bases; junction bases outside the gene matches: 15. This CDR3 region has 17 residues. CDR3 protein: CASSPYGQGSGMAEAFF. CDR3 nucleotide sequence: TGTGCCAGCAGCCCGTACGGACAGGGGAGTGGGATGGCTGAAGCTTTCTTT.